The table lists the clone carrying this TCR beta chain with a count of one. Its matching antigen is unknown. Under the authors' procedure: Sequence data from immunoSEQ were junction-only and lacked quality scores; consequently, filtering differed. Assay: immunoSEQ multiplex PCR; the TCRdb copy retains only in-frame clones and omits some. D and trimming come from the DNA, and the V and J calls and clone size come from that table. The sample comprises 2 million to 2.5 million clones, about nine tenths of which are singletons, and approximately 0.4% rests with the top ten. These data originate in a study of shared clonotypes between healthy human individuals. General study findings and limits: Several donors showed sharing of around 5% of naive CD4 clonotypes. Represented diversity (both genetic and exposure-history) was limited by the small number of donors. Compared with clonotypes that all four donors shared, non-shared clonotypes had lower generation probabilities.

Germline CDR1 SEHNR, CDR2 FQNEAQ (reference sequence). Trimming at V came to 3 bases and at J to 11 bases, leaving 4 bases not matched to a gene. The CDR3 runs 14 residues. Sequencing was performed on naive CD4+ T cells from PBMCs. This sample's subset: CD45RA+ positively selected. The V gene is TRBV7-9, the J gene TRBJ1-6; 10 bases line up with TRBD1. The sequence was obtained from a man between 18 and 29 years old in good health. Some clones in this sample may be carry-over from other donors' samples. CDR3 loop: CASSLGQGNTPLHF. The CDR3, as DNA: TGTGCCAGCAGCTTGGGACAGGGGAATACACCCCTCCACTTT.